Included here is one TCR beta chain sequence, with context. What it binds is not known. The data were obtained in a study of shared clonotypes between healthy human individuals. Findings of the study overall: Generally, naive subsets came out with larger estimated richness than memory subsets.

Clones were sequenced by immunoSEQ multiplex PCR, and TCRdb holds only the in-frame ones, with some missing. The top ten clones hold less than 0.065% of a sample with a few hundred thousand clones, roughly 97% of them seen once. Trimming pared 3 bases from V and 4 bases from J, leaving 21 bases between. The CDR3 length is 17 residues. This sequence joins TRBV23-1 and TRBJ2-5, with a tentative D call TRBD2 (7 bases). TRBV23-1 is an ORF, and what it does is uncertain. The TCR sequence derives from a woman in her twenties or thirties in good health. The sequenced sample consisted of naive CD4+ T cells sorted from blood. Subset defined: CD45RA+ positively selected. The CDR3 region is CASSHPGHLREGETQYF. CDR3 DNA: TGCGCCAGCAGTCATCCGGGACATCTAAGGGAGGGAGAGACCCAGTACTTC.